One sample yielded the 18 T cell receptor beta chains listed below, sequenced in a study of technical replicates of blood from several donors. Assay: immunoSEQ multiplex PCR; the TCRdb copy retains only in-frame clones and omits some. Of about 70,000 clones listed, 85% to 95% are singletons. Specimen: T cells isolated from PBMCs. All receptors derive from a human donor in good health.

CDR3 in DNA: TGTGCCAGCAGCTTACAGGGAAACTATGGCTACACCTTC. Residues: CASSLQGNYGYTF. The chain combines TRBV7-9 with TRBJ1-2; the D gene is possibly TRBD1 (5 bases). The V gene lost 2 bases and the J gene lost 2 bases, with 6 bases spanning the gap. This CDR3 contains 13 residues. Germline lookup yields CDR1 SEHNR and CDR2 FQNEAQ (reference sequence).

V usage is TRBV6-1 and J usage is TRBJ1-1, with D maybe TRBD1 (5 bases). The germline V and J ends were trimmed by 4 bases and 2 bases, with 14 bases remaining between them. CDR1 is MNHNS, CDR2 SASEGT, per germline. The CDR3 is 15 residues long. The CDR3 nucleotides read TGTGCCAGCAGTGTGGTTGGGGGGGATAACACTGAAGCTTTCTTT. Translating it yields CASSVVGGDNTEAFF.

This rearrangement joins TRBV5-4 to TRBJ1-5; 7 bases line up with TRBD1. The trim removed 3 bases at V and 7 bases at J, leaving 4 bases unmatched. Per germline, CDR1 SGHNT and CDR2 YYREEE (reference sequence). CDR3 size: 13 residues. As DNA, the CDR3 is TGTGCCAGCAGCTCGGGACAGAACCAGCCCCAGCATTTT. This sequence encodes CASSSGQNQPQHF.

The CDR3 nucleotides read TGTGCCAGCAGTCCGGGACAGGGCTCGGGGACTGAAGCTTTCTTT. The encoded protein is CASSPGQGSGTEAFF. The gene calls are TRBV27 and TRBJ1-1; 9 nucleotides line up with TRBD1. The CDR3 has 15 residues. Losses at the gene ends were 5 bases for V and 5 bases for J; bases not matched to a gene: 9. Germline V gene data show CDR1 as MNHEY and CDR2 as SMNVEV (reference sequence).

This chain uses TRBV2 with TRBJ1-1, with a tentative D call TRBD1 (6 bases). Trimming removed 1 base at V and 0 bases at J, with 15 bases between. CDR1 and CDR2 (germline): SNHLY, FYNNEI. The CDR3 runs to 17 residues. CDR3: CASSEGVRTVLNTEAFF. The DNA of the CDR3 is TGTGCCAGCAGTGAAGGGGTGCGGACAGTCTTGAACACTGAAGCTTTCTTT.

CDR3 coding DNA: TGTGCCAGTAGTATGGACAGCTCTAATGAAAAACTGTTTTTT. The encoded protein is CASSMDSSNEKLFF. This chain joins TRBV19 and TRBJ1-4; D may be TRBD1 (6 bases). V dropped 3 bases and J dropped 3 bases, with 8 bases sitting between them. This CDR3 is built from 14 residues. The V gene's germline CDR1 is LNHDA and CDR2 SQIVND (reference sequence).

The chain recombines TRBV6-1 with TRBJ2-7; 11 nucleotides align to TRBD2. Germline V CDR1 and CDR2: MNHNS, SASEGT. V lost 1 base to trimming and J lost 1 base; unmatched junction nucleotides: 0. This CDR3 region has 15 residues. The CDR3 here is CASSEVAGGSYEQYF. The CDR3, as DNA: TGTGCCAGCAGTGAAGTAGCGGGAGGGTCCTACGAGCAGTACTTC.

The chain employs TRBV7-6 and TRBJ1-3; D uncertain. The CDR3 totals 15 residues. V was pared by 1 base and J by 4 bases, with 11 bases between. CDR1 is SGHVS and CDR2 is FNYEAQ in the germline V gene. Written as DNA, the CDR3 is TGTGCCAGCAGCTTAGAAACGGGAGCCGGAAACACCATATATTTT. Translated: CASSLETGAGNTIYF.

V gene TRBV29-1 combines with J gene TRBJ2-3, with 13 bases aligning to TRBD2. The V gene end was trimmed by 1 base and the J gene end by 5 bases; junction bases not matched to a gene: 3. Germline-derived CDR1 and CDR2 are SQVTM and ANQGSEA. CDR3 size: 15 residues. CDR3 region: CSVEGTSGRLDTQYF. In nucleotides, the CDR3 is TGCAGCGTTGAAGGGACTAGCGGGAGATTAGATACGCAGTATTTT.

The J gene is TRBJ2-1, the V gene TRBV27; 13 positions match TRBD2. Trimming removed 0 bases from V and 10 bases from J; junction bases left unmatched: 12. CDR1 is MNHEY, CDR2 SMNVEV, per germline (reference sequence). The CDR3 loop spans 18 amino acids. CDR3 nucleotide sequence: TGTGCCAGCAGTTTATCCACACCGGGACTAGCGGGAACTGGAGAGCAGTTCTTC. It is translated as CASSLSTPGLAGTGEQFF.

CDR3 protein: CATVKAGTSSIQYF. DNA of the CDR3: TGTGCCACTGTTAAAGCCGGGACTAGCTCCATTCAGTACTTC. The chain carries TRBV6-5 and TRBJ2-4; 9 bases match TRBD2. In germline, CDR1 is MNHEY, CDR2 SVGAGI. V trimming: 10 bases; J trimming: 9 bases; junction bases outside the gene matches: 13. The CDR3 contains 14 residues.

The V call is TRBV4-1, the J call TRBJ2-3; 10 nucleotides align to TRBD2. Trimming at V came to 6 bases and at J to 6 bases, leaving 3 bases not matched to a gene. Germline V CDR1 and CDR2: MGHRA, YSYEKL. This CDR3 is built from 13 residues. The CDR3 reads CASRSSGSDTQYF. CDR3 DNA: TGCGCCAGCAGATCTAGCGGGAGTGATACGCAGTATTTT.

V gene TRBV5-1 combines with J gene TRBJ1-2, with a possible D match to TRBD1 (5 bases). The CDR3 length is 15 residues. The germline V gene has CDR1 SGHRS and CDR2 YFSETQ. Deletions cut 1 base from V and 6 bases from J, with 16 bases between. The CDR3 region has the DNA TGCGCCAGCAGCTTGAGGGCAGACCCACAGGATGGCTACACCTTC. Encoded protein: CASSLRADPQDGYTF.

This chain joins TRBV5-1 and TRBJ1-4; tentative D call: TRBD1 (6 bases). V shed 4 bases and J shed 7 bases, with 14 bases lying between them. Per the germline V gene, CDR1 is SGHRS and CDR2 is YFSETQ. This CDR3 contains 14 residues. The CDR3 region has the DNA TGCGCCAGCAGCGAGGACAGAGAGCTTGAAAAACTGTTTTTT. This translates into CASSEDRELEKLFF.

This clone was seen just once. The chain is built from TRBV7-3 and TRBJ2-1; 11 bases map to TRBD2. The CDR3 has 13 amino acids. Trimming cost V 10 bases and J 10 bases; bases outside gene matches: 9. Germline-derived CDR1 and CDR2 are SGHTA and FQGTGA. The CDR3 region is CATAGSGRGEQFF. The CDR3 DNA follows: TGTGCCACCGCGGGTAGCGGGAGGGGCGAGCAGTTCTTC. Full variable domain (remainder filled in from reference TRBV7-3 and TRBJ2-1): GAGVSQTPSNKVTEKGKYVELRCDPISGHTALYWYRQSLGQGPEFLIYFQGTGAADDSGLPNDRFFAVRPEGSVSTLKIQRTERGDSAVYLCATAGSGRGEQFFGPGTRLTVL.

This chain joins TRBV6-1 and TRBJ1-2, with 7 bases fitting TRBD1. Looked up from germline, CDR1 is MNHNS and CDR2 is SASEGT. Unmatched junction bases numbered 2, after V lost 3 bases and J lost 4 bases. This CDR3 region has 13 residues. The chain's CDR3 is CASSEGQLYGYTF. DNA for the CDR3: TGTGCCAGCAGTGAGGGACAGCTCTATGGCTACACCTTC.

This clone was detected once. This sequence joins TRBV5-1 and TRBJ2-2, with D perhaps matching TRBD1 or TRBD2 (6 bases each). The CDR3 totals 14 residues. V was pared by 4 bases and J by 4 bases, with 11 bases between. Germline CDR1 SGHRS, CDR2 YFSETQ. CDR3 protein: CASSLEGVTGELFF. CDR3 DNA sequence: TGCGCCAGCAGCCTGGAGGGGGTCACCGGGGAGCTGTTTTTT.

The chain recombines TRBV2 with TRBJ2-7; 11 bases line up with TRBD2. CDR3 length equals 14 residues. The germline V gene encodes CDR1 SNHLY and CDR2 FYNNEI. V shed 7 bases, J shed 3 bases, and the junction held 5 bases outside the gene matches. The CDR3 nucleotides are TGTGCCAGCACCCGGACTAGCGGGTACTACGAGCAGTACTTC. Amino acid sequence: CASTRTSGYYEQYF.